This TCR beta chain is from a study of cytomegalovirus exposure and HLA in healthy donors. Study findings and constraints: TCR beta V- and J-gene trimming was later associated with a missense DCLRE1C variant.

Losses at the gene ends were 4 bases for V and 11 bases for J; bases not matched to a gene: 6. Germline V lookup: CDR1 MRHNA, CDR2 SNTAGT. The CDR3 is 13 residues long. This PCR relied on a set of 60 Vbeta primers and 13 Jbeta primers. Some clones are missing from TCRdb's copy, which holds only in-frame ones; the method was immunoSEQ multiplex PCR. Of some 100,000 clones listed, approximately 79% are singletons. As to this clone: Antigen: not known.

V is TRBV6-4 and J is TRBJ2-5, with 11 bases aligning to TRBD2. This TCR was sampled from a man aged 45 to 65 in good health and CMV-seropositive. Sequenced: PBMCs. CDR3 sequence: CASSVLAGDKQYF. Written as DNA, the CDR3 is TGTGCCAGCAGTGTACTAGCGGGAGACAAGCAGTACTTC.